Below, 13 T cell receptor beta chains from the same sample are listed, as sequenced in a study of blood T cell repertoires in COVID-19. TCRdb's copy holds only in-frame clones and misses some; the assay was immunoSEQ multiplex PCR. The sample carries 120,000 to 150,000 clones, 82% recorded once. Sequenced: peripheral blood. These receptors originate from a human donor with acute or convalescent COVID-19. The donor label of this sample is uncertain.

The V gene is TRBV19, the J gene TRBJ2-1; possible D gene TRBD1, 5 bases. With 2 bases removed from V and 0 bases from J, the gap between germline ends came to 8 bases. Germline V gene lookup returns CDR1 LNHDA and CDR2 SQIVND (reference sequence). This CDR3 region has 15 residues. The CDR3 reads CASSIQGDSYNEQFF. The CDR3 DNA follows: TGTGCCAGTAGTATACAGGGCGACTCCTACAATGAGCAGTTCTTC.

This rearrangement joins TRBV7-9 to TRBJ1-6; 9 nucleotides match TRBD1. The V and J ends lost 5 bases and 10 bases, in that order; junction bases with no gene match: 6. Germline V CDR1 and CDR2: SEHNR, FQNEAQ (reference sequence). There are 14 residues in the CDR3. In nucleotides, the CDR3 is TGTGCCAGCAGCCCGGGACAGGGAGAATCACCCCTCCACTTT. Protein sequence: CASSPGQGESPLHF.

The J gene is TRBJ1-5, the V gene TRBV9; no clear D gene. Between the trimmed V and J ends, which lost 2 bases and 9 bases, there was a span of 12 bases. The CDR3 length is 13 residues. In germline, CDR1 is SGDLS, CDR2 YYNGEE. The DNA for the CDR3 is TGTGCCAGCAGCGTGACCGGGGTGTCGCCCCAGCATTTT. Protein sequence: CASSVTGVSPQHF.

The chain has TRBV4-1 and TRBJ1-2; possibly TRBD1 for D (6 bases). V was clipped by 4 bases and J by 4 bases, with 25 bases between them. The CDR3 is 18 amino acids. The germline CDR1 and CDR2 sequences are MGHRA and YSYEKL. This chain's CDR3 is CASSPGAGERDWSYGYTF. CDR3 bases: TGCGCCAGCAGCCCAGGGGCCGGGGAACGTGACTGGTCCTATGGCTACACCTTC.

This clone appeared a single time. This chain connects TRBV2 to TRBJ2-5; D may be TRBD2 (6 bases). Looked up from germline, CDR1 is SNHLY and CDR2 is FYNNEI. The CDR3 is made up of 14 amino acids. The V end lost 3 bases, the J end lost 4 bases, and 12 bases lay between the germline ends. For the CDR3, the DNA is TGTGCCAGCAGTGAGGGGGGTTTCGTAGAGACCCAGTACTTC. Amino acid sequence: CASSEGGFVETQYF.

This clone was found once. J is TRBJ2-1 and V is TRBV7-2, with unresolved D. CDR3 length: 13 residues. Trimming cost V 5 bases and J 7 bases, with 12 bases left between them. Germline CDR1 is SGHTA and CDR2 is FQGNSA. The CDR3 is CASSGDRGNEQFF. The DNA of the CDR3 is TGTGCCAGCAGCGGCGACCGCGGTAATGAGCAGTTCTTC.

The V call is TRBV5-5, the J call TRBJ1-3; no reliable D call. Germline CDR1 reads SGHKS; CDR2 reads YYEKEE (reference sequence). V lost 2 bases and J lost 0, with 6 bases in between. This CDR3 has 14 residues. CDR3 amino acids: CASSLSVSGNTIYF. The CDR3, as DNA: TGTGCCAGCAGCTTATCTGTCTCTGGAAACACCATATATTTT.

This clone came up a few times. This chain uses TRBV5-1 with TRBJ2-2; TRBD2 might be the D (6 bases). Germline CDR1 SGHRS, CDR2 YFSETQ. There are 17 residues in the CDR3. V was shortened by 5 bases and J by 2 bases, with 19 bases between the two germline ends. The CDR3 nucleotides are TGCGCCAGCAGGTTTGGTCGGGAGACAGCTAACACCGGGGAGCTGTTTTTT. Protein: CASRFGRETANTGELFF.

The chain links TRBV2 to TRBJ1-6, with a weak D call TRBD1 (5 bases). CDR3 length: 17 residues. Trimming took off 5 bases at V and 10 bases at J, with 24 bases between the two ends. Germline loops: CDR1 SNHLY, CDR2 FYNNEI. The CDR3 bases are TGTGCCAGCAGTTATACCTCGACGGTCGGCCAGGGCTCACCCCTCCACTTT. It specifies CASSYTSTVGQGSPLHF.

The rearrangement uses TRBV6-5 and TRBJ2-2, with no clear D. The ends were cut back, 6 bases at V and 3 bases at J, with 11 bases in the middle. This CDR3 has 14 amino acids. CDR1 and CDR2 from the germline V gene are MNHEY and SVGAGI. The CDR3 here is CASRARRDTGELFF. The CDR3 coding sequence is TGTGCCAGCAGGGCGAGGAGAGACACCGGGGAGCTGTTTTTT.

The chain recombines TRBV19 with TRBJ1-5, with D perhaps matching TRBD1 (6 bases). V lost 5 bases and J lost 0, with 11 bases in between. CDR1 and CDR2 (germline): LNHDA, SQIVND (reference sequence). The CDR3 contains 15 residues. This CDR3 reads CASSRTAYSNQPQHF. CDR3 nucleotides: TGTGCCAGTAGTCGGACAGCCTATAGCAATCAGCCCCAGCATTTT.

The rearrangement uses TRBV12-3 or TRBV12-4 and TRBJ2-5; TRBD2 is a possible D gene (6 bases). CDR3 length equals 11 residues. Trimming cost V 6 bases and J 8 bases, with 10 bases left between them. CDR3 amino acids: CASRGGGTQYF. CDR3 nucleotides: TGTGCCAGCAGGGGGGGAGGAACCCAGTACTTC.

The V gene is TRBV5-6, the J gene TRBJ2-7; 9 nucleotides align to TRBD2. Germline V gene data show CDR1 as SGHDT and CDR2 as YYEEEE. This CDR3 is 14 amino acids long. Losses at the gene ends were 3 bases for V and 4 bases for J; bases not matched to a gene: 5. The CDR3 here is CASSSLSGGYEQYF. Here the CDR3 DNA reads TGTGCCAGCAGCTCCCTCAGCGGGGGGTACGAGCAGTACTTC.